One sample yielded the 13 T cell receptor beta chains listed below, sequenced in a study of glioma-infiltrating T cells after dendritic cell vaccination. Here immunoSEQ multiplex PCR was the method, and the copy in TCRdb shows in-frame clones only, minus some. The sample yields about 92,000 clones, under 90% seen once. The specimen was blood, collected before dendritic cell vaccination. The receptors were sampled from a human donor with glioblastoma.

The rearrangement joins TRBV27 to TRBJ2-1; tentative D call: TRBD2 (5 bases). The ends were cut back, 5 bases at V and 4 bases at J, with 21 bases in the middle. The CDR3 covers 17 residues. The germline CDR1 and CDR2 sequences are MNHEY and SMNVEV (reference sequence). CDR3 sequence: CASSPRSRRAAYNEQFF. CDR3 in DNA: TGTGCCAGCAGTCCTAGAAGCCGACGAGCGGCATACAATGAGCAGTTCTTC.

The chain combines TRBV6-6 with TRBJ2-2; D perhaps matches TRBD1 (7 bases). Germline-derived CDR1 and CDR2 are MNHNY and SVGAGI (reference sequence). The CDR3 has 14 amino acids. Trimming shortened V by 11 bases and J by 5 bases, and 18 bases separated the two germline ends. The CDR3: CAPRRDSGTGELFF. The DNA of the CDR3 is TGTGCCCCCCGCCGGGACAGCGGGACCGGGGAGCTGTTTTTT.

The genes are TRBV4-1 and TRBJ2-7; 10 bases are a match to TRBD2. The CDR3 extends over 16 amino acids. Unmatched junction bases numbered 8, after V lost 0 bases and J lost 6 bases. The germline V gene has CDR1 MGHRA and CDR2 YSYEKL. The CDR3 DNA follows: TGCGCCAGCAGCCAAGAAAAGCGGGAGGGCCTCCTCGAGCAGTACTTC. This encodes CASSQEKREGLLEQYF.

In its sample, this clone was seen once. The gene calls are TRBV7-8 and TRBJ2-7; TRBD1 aligns across 10 bases. The length of the CDR3 is 16 residues. The ends lost 3 bases at V and 1 base at J; junction bases unmatched: 6. Per the germline V gene, CDR1 is SGHVS and CDR2 is FQNEAQ. The CDR3 coding sequence is TGTGCCAGCAGCTTTCGACAGGGGGCTTCGTCCTACGAGCAGTACTTC. It yields the protein CASSFRQGASSYEQYF.

This clone was recorded once. The chain employs TRBV19 and TRBJ2-1; 7 bases fit TRBD2. Germline values: CDR1 LNHDA, CDR2 SQIVND (reference sequence). The ends lost 1 base at V and 5 bases at J; junction bases unmatched: 8. CDR3 length equals 16 residues. The CDR3 bases are TGTGCCAGTAGTATAGTGTTCCTAGCGGCCAACAATGAGCAGTTCTTC. It encodes CASSIVFLAANNEQFF.

The chain couples TRBV13 to TRBJ1-2, with 8 bases identical to TRBD1. The trim removed 6 bases at V and 4 bases at J, leaving 4 bases unmatched. The CDR3 consists of 13 residues. The germline V gene encodes CDR1 PRHDT and CDR2 FYEKMQ (reference sequence). CDR3 in DNA: TGTGCCAGCAGAACCAGGGGGCCCTATGGCTACACCTTC. Amino acids: CASRTRGPYGYTF. The full variable domain, with the rest looked up from reference TRBV13 and TRBJ1-2, is AAGVIQSPRHLIKEKRETATLKCYPIPRHDTVYWYQQGPGQDPQFLISFYEKMQSDKGSIPDRFSAQQFSDYHSELNMSSLELGDSALYFCASRTRGPYGYTFGSGTRLTVV.

The rearrangement uses TRBV5-1 and TRBJ2-7; 12 nucleotides align to TRBD2. Germline CDR1 reads SGHRS; CDR2 reads YFSETQ. Trimming removed 4 bases from V and 0 bases from J; junction bases left unmatched: 2. The CDR3 sequence is 15 residues long. CDR3 in DNA: TGCGCCAGCAGCCCGACTAGCGGGAGCTCCTACGAGCAGTACTTC. Its protein is CASSPTSGSSYEQYF.

The J gene is TRBJ2-5, the V gene TRBV5-4; the D gene is possibly TRBD1 (6 bases). This CDR3 comprises 16 residues. The germline V and J ends were trimmed by 0 bases and 1 base, with 13 bases remaining between them. The germline CDR1 and CDR2 sequences are SGHNT and YYREEE (reference sequence). The CDR3 DNA sequence: TGTGCCAGCAGCTTGGGGGAGTACAGGGCCCAAGAGACCCAGTACTTC. The encoded protein is CASSLGEYRAQETQYF.

The genes are TRBV4-3 and TRBJ2-7; 7 bases match TRBD1. Germline V CDR1 and CDR2: LGHNA, YSLEER. Trimming took 0 bases from V and 2 from J; bases not matched to a gene: 4. This CDR3 contains 15 residues. The CDR3 spells CASSQDRTGAYEQYF. In DNA form, the CDR3 reads TGCGCCAGCAGCCAAGATCGAACAGGGGCCTACGAGCAGTACTTC.

This clone was seen just once. The chain employs TRBV20-1 and TRBJ1-1; possible D gene TRBD1, 6 bases. Germline V CDR1 and CDR2: DFQATT, SNEGSKA (reference sequence). This CDR3 is built from 11 residues. Trimming took off 6 bases at V and 9 bases at J, with 14 bases between the two ends. CDR3 bases: TGCAGTGCGTCTGACAGGCGTCAAGCTTTCTTT. Amino acids: CSASDRRQAFF.

This chain connects TRBV19 to TRBJ1-5; D is possibly TRBD1 (5 bases). From germline, CDR1 is LNHDA and CDR2 SQIVND (reference sequence). The CDR3 has 16 residues. V was clipped by 1 base and J by 1 base, with 11 bases between them. Here the CDR3 DNA reads TGTGCCAGTAGTATAGGGGGCATTTTAAGCAATCAGCCCCAGCATTTT. Its protein product is CASSIGGILSNQPQHF.

This chain uses TRBV29-1 with TRBJ2-3; a possible D gene is TRBD2 (5 bases). Trimming pared 6 bases from V and 6 bases from J, leaving 22 bases between. The germline V gene has CDR1 SQVTM and CDR2 ANQGSEA. The CDR3 spans 15 residues. The CDR3: CSVFTDLGGGDTQYF. CDR3 DNA: TGCAGCGTCTTCACTGATTTGGGCGGCGGGGATACGCAGTATTTT.

This clone was picked up a small number of times. This chain connects TRBV28 to TRBJ2-1; D is ambiguous. CDR1 is MDHEN and CDR2 is SYDVKM in the germline V gene. This CDR3 comprises 12 residues. V lost 0 bases to trimming and J lost 8 bases, with 5 bases between them. DNA of the CDR3: TGTGCCAGCAGTTTATGGGCAGATGAGCAGTTCTTC. Amino acids: CASSLWADEQFF.